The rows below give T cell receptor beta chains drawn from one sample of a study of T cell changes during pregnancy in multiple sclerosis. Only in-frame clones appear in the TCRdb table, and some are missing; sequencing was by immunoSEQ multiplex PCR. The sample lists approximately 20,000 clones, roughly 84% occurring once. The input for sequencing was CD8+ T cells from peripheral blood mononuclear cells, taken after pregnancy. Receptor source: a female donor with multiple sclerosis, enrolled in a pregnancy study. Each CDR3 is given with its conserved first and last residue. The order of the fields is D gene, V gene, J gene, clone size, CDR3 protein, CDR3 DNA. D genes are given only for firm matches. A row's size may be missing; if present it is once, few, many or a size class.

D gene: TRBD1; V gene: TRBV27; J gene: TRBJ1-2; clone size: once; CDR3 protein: CASSSTRRGGTGPVYGYTF; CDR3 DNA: TGTGCCAGCAGTTCTACAAGGAGGGGTGGGACAGGGCCTGTTTATGGCTACACCTTC
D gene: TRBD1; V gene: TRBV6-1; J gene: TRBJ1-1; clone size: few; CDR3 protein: CASPPRGLNTEAFF; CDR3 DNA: TGTGCCAGCCCTCCTAGGGGGCTGAACACTGAAGCTTTCTTT
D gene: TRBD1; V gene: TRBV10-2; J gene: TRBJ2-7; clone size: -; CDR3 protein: CASRTGMAYEQYF; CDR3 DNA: TGCGCCAGCAGGACAGGGATGGCATACGAGCAGTACTTC
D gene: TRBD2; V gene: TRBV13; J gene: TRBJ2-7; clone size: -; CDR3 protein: CASSSGTSGSWYEQYF; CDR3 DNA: TGTGCCAGCAGCTCCGGGACTAGCGGGAGTTGGTACGAGCAGTACTTC
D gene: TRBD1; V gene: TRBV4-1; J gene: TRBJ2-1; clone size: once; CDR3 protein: CASSQGLGLDRVYNEQFF; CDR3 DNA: TGCGCCAGCAGCCAAGGGCTCGGGCTGGACAGGGTGTACAATGAGCAGTTCTTC
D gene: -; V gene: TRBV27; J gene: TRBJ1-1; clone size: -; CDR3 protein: CASSVLAGGTEAFF; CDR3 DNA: TGTGCCAGCAGTGTACTAGCGGGGGGCACTGAAGCTTTCTTT
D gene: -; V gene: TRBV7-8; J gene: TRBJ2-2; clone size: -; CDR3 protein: CASSLSWELFF; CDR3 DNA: TGTGCCAGCAGCTTATCGTGGGAGCTGTTTTTT
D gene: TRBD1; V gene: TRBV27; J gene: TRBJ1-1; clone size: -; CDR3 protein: CASSYTGGNTEAFF; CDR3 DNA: TGTGCCAGCAGTTATACAGGGGGTAACACTGAAGCTTTCTTT
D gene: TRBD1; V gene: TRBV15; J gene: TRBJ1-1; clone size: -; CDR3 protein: CATSRDYGTGSEAFF; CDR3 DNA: TGTGCCACCAGCAGAGATTATGGGACAGGGAGTGAAGCTTTCTTT
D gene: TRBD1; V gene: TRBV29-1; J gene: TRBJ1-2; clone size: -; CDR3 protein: CSVGGQVVGLGYTF; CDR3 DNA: TGCAGCGTTGGGGGACAGGTGGTAGGTTTGGGCTACACCTTC